The rows below give T cell receptor beta chains drawn from one sample of a study of blood T cells in healthy people across ages. MiXCR, run by TCRdb on the 5' RACE reads, gives a single entry per CDR3 protein. Found here are about 2 million distinct CDR3 sequences, just under 50% of them singletons; the top ten hold over 2%. Input material: blood. These receptors came from a woman in her thirties or forties in good health. CDR3s include the opening cysteine and the closing phenylalanine or tryptophan. Each record gives: D gene, clone size, V gene, J gene, CDR3 protein, CDR3 DNA. A D gene is named only where the DNA matches it firmly. Rows may omit the clone size; those that give it use once, few, many or a size class.

TRBD2,few,TRBV6-1,TRBJ2-1,CASGSTSGGGSYNEQFF,TGTGCCAGCGGATCGACTAGCGGGGGGGGCTCCTACAATGAGCAGTTCTTC
TRBD2,few,TRBV12-3/TRBV12-4,TRBJ2-3,CASSSRGGAEDTQYF,TGTGCCAGCAGTTCCCGGGGGGGGGCGGAAGATACGCAGTATTTT
-,-,TRBV20-1,TRBJ1-6,CSAPTQGPGTLHF,TGCAGTGCACCCACCCAGGGGCCCGGGACCCTCCACTTT
TRBD2,-,TRBV4-3,TRBJ2-1,CASSQAGSTSGAYNEQFF,TGCGCCAGCAGCCAAGCGGGATCAACTAGCGGGGCCTACAATGAGCAGTTCTTC
-,-,TRBV12-3/TRBV12-4,TRBJ2-3,CASSLPPLTEDTQYF,TGTGCCAGCAGTTTGCCCCCCCTGACAGAAGATACGCAGTATTTT
-,few,TRBV11-2,TRBJ2-1,CASSLARSSFAYNEQFF,TGTGCCAGCAGCTTAGCCCGGAGTTCCTTCGCCTACAATGAGCAGTTCTTC
TRBD2,-,TRBV10-3,TRBJ2-5,CAISERSAGGQNEQYF,TGTGCCATCAGTGAAAGAAGTGCGGGGGGTCAGAATGAGCAGTACTTC
-,few,TRBV4-1,TRBJ1-2,CASSQESDKYNYGYTF,TGCGCCAGCAGCCAAGAAAGTGACAAGTATAACTATGGCTACACCTTC
-,-,TRBV2,TRBJ2-6,CASSDRSGANVPTF,TGTGCCAGCAGTGATCGCTCTGGGGCCAACGTCCCGACTTTC
TRBD1,few,TRBV6-5,TRBJ1-5,CASRGPTGKQPQHF,TGTGCCAGCAGGGGACCGACAGGGAAACAGCCCCAGCATTTT
TRBD1,-,TRBV7-9,TRBJ2-5,CASGGQGAWETQYF,TGTGCCAGCGGGGGACAGGGGGCATGGGAGACCCAGTACTTC
-,-,TRBV4-2,TRBJ1-5,CASSQDMVGEAGNQPQHF,TGTGCCAGCAGCCAAGATATGGTGGGCGAAGCAGGCAATCAGCCCCAGCATTTT
-,-,TRBV5-1,TRBJ2-3,CASRRGGAPNTQYF,TGCGCCAGCAGACGTGGGGGGGCCCCAAATACGCAGTATTTT
TRBD1,few,TRBV29-1,TRBJ2-7,CSVGRGTGEKQYF,TGCAGCGTTGGGAGGGGGACAGGTGAAAAGCAGTACTTC
-,few,TRBV28,TRBJ2-7,CASSSRAAYEQYF,TGTGCCAGCAGTTCCAGGGCGGCCTACGAGCAGTACTTC
-,few,TRBV20-1,TRBJ1-4,CSARDWERTNEKLFF,TGCAGTGCTAGAGATTGGGAGCGAACTAATGAAAAACTGTTTTTT
TRBD2,few,TRBV3-1,TRBJ2-1,CASSQSGGGKVQFF,TGTGCCAGCAGCCAAAGCGGGGGGGGGAAGGTGCAGTTCTTC
TRBD1,few,TRBV10-2,TRBJ2-5,CASRSMGQGDETQYF,TGCGCCAGCAGATCCATGGGACAGGGGGATGAGACCCAGTACTTC
-,-,TRBV12-3/TRBV12-4,TRBJ2-5,CASTMGGETQYF,TGTGCCAGCACCATGGGTGGGGAGACCCAGTACTTC
-,few,TRBV12-3/TRBV12-4,TRBJ1-2,CASTSGARHGYTF,TGTGCCAGCACGTCGGGGGCGCGACATGGCTACACCTTC
-,-,TRBV5-5,TRBJ2-5,CASSVEWVSETQYF,TGTGCCAGCAGCGTGGAGTGGGTTTCAGAGACCCAGTACTTC
-,few,TRBV5-1,TRBJ1-2,CASSLEGASRGYTF,TGCGCCAGCAGCTTGGAAGGGGCCTCTAGGGGCTACACCTTC
TRBD1,-,TRBV6-1,TRBJ1-1,CASSEGRVGRGLSEAFF,TGTGCCAGCAGTGAAGGCCGGGTCGGCAGGGGGCTTTCTGAAGCTTTCTTT
-,-,TRBV7-6,TRBJ2-7,CASSLAQGYTYEQYF,TGTGCCAGCAGCTTGGCTCAGGGATACACCTACGAGCAGTACTTC
-,-,TRBV15,TRBJ2-5,CATSRDRGYQETQYF,TGTGCCACCAGCAGAGATCGGGGGTACCAAGAGACCCAGTACTTC
-,-,TRBV21-1,TRBJ2-3,CASSKSSPGQGVLTDTQYF,TGTGCCAGCAGCAAATCCTCCCCCGGACAGGGGGTTTTGACAGATACGCAGTATTTT
-,few,TRBV20-1,TRBJ2-7,CSARSRELSEQYF,TGCAGTGCTAGATCACGGGAGTTAAGCGAGCAGTACTTC
TRBD1,few,TRBV13,TRBJ2-1,CASSSPGQGGNEQFF,TGTGCCAGCAGCTCCCCGGGACAGGGGGGTAATGAGCAGTTCTTC
-,-,TRBV9,TRBJ2-7,CASTTPFRGGQNEQYF,TGTGCCAGCACCACCCCTTTTAGGGGGGGCCAGAACGAGCAGTACTTC
-,-,TRBV3-1,TRBJ2-1,CASSQSDRRYNEQFF,TGTGCCAGCAGCCAATCGGACAGAAGATACAATGAGCAGTTCTTC
TRBD1,-,TRBV28,TRBJ2-7,CASLHSGTGAYEQYF,TGTGCCAGCCTACACTCCGGGACAGGGGCCTACGAGCAGTACTTC
TRBD1,-,TRBV4-2,TRBJ2-3,CASSRAGQGTHTQYF,TGTGCCAGCAGCCGCGCCGGACAGGGGACCCATACGCAGTATTTT
-,-,TRBV18,TRBJ1-3,CASSPRAGVSGNTIYF,TGTGCCAGCTCACCACGCGCGGGGGTTTCTGGAAACACCATATATTTT
TRBD1,-,TRBV11-2,TRBJ2-5,CASSLSFRDSQETQYF,TGTGCCAGCAGCTTATCATTCCGGGACAGCCAAGAGACCCAGTACTTC
TRBD1,few,TRBV10-3,TRBJ1-2,CAISATGGDYYGYTF,TGTGCCATCAGTGCGACAGGGGGCGACTACTATGGCTACACCTTC
TRBD1,-,TRBV2,TRBJ1-1,CASSEKDRVWNTEAFF,TGTGCCAGCAGCGAAAAAGACAGGGTATGGAACACTGAAGCTTTCTTT
TRBD1,few,TRBV7-9,TRBJ2-5,CASSSDRGLQETQYF,TGTGCCAGCAGCTCGGACAGGGGGCTCCAAGAGACCCAGTACTTC
TRBD2,-,TRBV7-2,TRBJ2-3,CASGGGDLDTQYF,TGTGCCAGCGGGGGGGGGGATTTAGATACGCAGTATTTT
-,once,TRBV10-3,TRBJ2-5,CATSESGPPRETQYF,TGTGCCACCAGTGAGTCGGGTCCACCACGAGAGACCCAGTACTTC
-,-,TRBV24-1,TRBJ2-1,CATSDAGSPGDEQFF,TGTGCCACCAGTGATGCCGGGAGCCCCGGGGATGAGCAGTTCTTC
-,-,TRBV18,TRBJ2-3,CASSPPWSADTQYF,TGTGCCAGCTCACCCCCGTGGAGCGCAGATACGCAGTATTTT
-,many,TRBV29-1,TRBJ2-5,CSVESGQETQYF,TGCAGCGTTGAATCAGGGCAAGAGACCCAGTACTTC
TRBD1,-,TRBV6-5,TRBJ1-4,CASSYLIRTGDEDEKLFF,TGTGCCAGCAGTTACCTTATTCGAACAGGGGACGAGGATGAAAAACTGTTTTTT
-,few,TRBV2,TRBJ2-3,CASSEALSASTDTQYF,TGTGCCAGCAGTGAAGCTTTGTCAGCTAGCACAGATACGCAGTATTTT
-,-,TRBV4-3,TRBJ1-2,CASSQDLNVGLEGYTF,TGCGCCAGCAGCCAAGATCTGAATGTAGGGTTAGAAGGCTACACCTTC
TRBD2,-,TRBV7-2,TRBJ2-1,CASSSDSRLAGPNNEQFF,TGTGCCAGCAGCTCGGACAGTCGACTAGCGGGGCCCAACAATGAGCAGTTCTTC
TRBD1,-,TRBV12-3/TRBV12-4,TRBJ2-7,CASSLSRGISYEQYF,TGTGCCAGCAGCCTTAGCAGGGGGATCTCCTACGAGCAGTACTTC
-,-,TRBV6-6,TRBJ1-4,CASRESTARRNEKLFF,TGTGCCAGCAGGGAGTCAACAGCGAGACGTAATGAAAAACTGTTTTTT
-,-,TRBV7-2,TRBJ1-2,CASSLAPRLDGYTF,TGTGCCAGCAGCTTAGCGCCCCGACTGGATGGCTACACCTTC
-,few,TRBV6-1,TRBJ2-5,CASSPRPLGGFMETQYF,TGTGCCAGCAGCCCCCGTCCCCTTGGTGGTTTTATGGAGACCCAGTACTTC
TRBD2,few,TRBV15,TRBJ2-7,CATSRALAGGRYEQYF,TGTGCCACCAGCAGAGCACTAGCGGGGGGCAGATACGAGCAGTACTTC
-,-,TRBV20-1,TRBJ2-7,CSSTAAGTYEQYF,TGCAGTTCCACTGCCGCCGGCACCTACGAGCAGTACTTC
TRBD2,-,TRBV9,TRBJ2-5,CASSPSGGQYQETQYF,TGTGCCAGCAGCCCCAGCGGGGGGCAGTACCAAGAGACCCAGTACTTC
TRBD1,-,TRBV6-1,TRBJ2-1,CASSEGQGWGEQFF,TGTGCCAGCAGTGAAGGACAGGGGTGGGGTGAGCAGTTCTTC